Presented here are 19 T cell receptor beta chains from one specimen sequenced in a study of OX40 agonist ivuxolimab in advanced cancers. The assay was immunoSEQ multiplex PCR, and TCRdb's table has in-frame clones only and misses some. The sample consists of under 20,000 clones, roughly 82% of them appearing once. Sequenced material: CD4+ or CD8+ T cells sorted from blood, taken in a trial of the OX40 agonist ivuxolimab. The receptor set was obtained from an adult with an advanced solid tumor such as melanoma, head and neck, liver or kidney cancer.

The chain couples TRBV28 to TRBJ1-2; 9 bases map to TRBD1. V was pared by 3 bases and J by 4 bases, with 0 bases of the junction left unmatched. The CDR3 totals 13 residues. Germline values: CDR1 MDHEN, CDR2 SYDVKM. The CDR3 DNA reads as TGTGCCAGCAGTTTGGGACAGGGCTATGGCTACACCTTC. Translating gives CASSLGQGYGYTF.

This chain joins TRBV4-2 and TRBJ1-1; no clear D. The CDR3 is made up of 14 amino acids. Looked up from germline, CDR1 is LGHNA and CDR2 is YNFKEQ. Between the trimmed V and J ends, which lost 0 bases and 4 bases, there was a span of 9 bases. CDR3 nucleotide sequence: TGTGCCAGCAGCCAAGAACCCCTTGGCACTGAAGCTTTCTTT. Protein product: CASSQEPLGTEAFF.

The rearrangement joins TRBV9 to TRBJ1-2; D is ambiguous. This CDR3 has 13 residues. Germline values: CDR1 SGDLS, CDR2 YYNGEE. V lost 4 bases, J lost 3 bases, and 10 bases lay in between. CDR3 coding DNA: TGTGCCAGCAGCAGGACCGAAGACTATGGCTACACCTTC. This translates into CASSRTEDYGYTF.

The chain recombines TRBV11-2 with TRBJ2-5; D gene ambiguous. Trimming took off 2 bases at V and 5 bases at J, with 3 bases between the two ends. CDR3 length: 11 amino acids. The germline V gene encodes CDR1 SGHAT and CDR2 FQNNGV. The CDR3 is CASSLSETQYF. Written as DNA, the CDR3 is TGTGCCAGCAGCTTATCGGAGACCCAGTACTTC. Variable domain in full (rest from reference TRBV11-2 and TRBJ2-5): EAGVAQSPRYKIIEKRQSVAFWCNPISGHATLYWYQQILGQGPKLLIQFQNNGVVDDSQLPKDRFSAERLKGVDSTLKIQPAKLEDSAVYLCASSLSETQYFGPGTRLLVL.

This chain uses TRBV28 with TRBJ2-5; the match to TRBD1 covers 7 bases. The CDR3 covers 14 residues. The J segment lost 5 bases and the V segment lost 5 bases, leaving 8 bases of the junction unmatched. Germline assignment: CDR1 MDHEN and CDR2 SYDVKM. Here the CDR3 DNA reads TGTGCCAGCAGTCCGGGACAGACTGTTGAGACCCAGTACTTC. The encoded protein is CASSPGQTVETQYF.

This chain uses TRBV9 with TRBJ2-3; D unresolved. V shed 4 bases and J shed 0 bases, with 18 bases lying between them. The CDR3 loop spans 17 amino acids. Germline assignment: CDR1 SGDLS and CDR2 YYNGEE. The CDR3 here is CASSPKDRPGSTDTQYF. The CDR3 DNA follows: TGTGCCAGCAGCCCAAAGGACCGGCCCGGTAGCACAGATACGCAGTATTTT.

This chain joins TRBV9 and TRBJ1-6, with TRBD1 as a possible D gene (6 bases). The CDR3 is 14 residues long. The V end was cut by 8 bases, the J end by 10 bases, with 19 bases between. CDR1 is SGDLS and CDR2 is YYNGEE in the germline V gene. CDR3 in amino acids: CARGDYRENSPLHF. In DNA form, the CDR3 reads TGTGCCAGGGGGGACTACAGGGAAAACTCACCCCTCCACTTT.

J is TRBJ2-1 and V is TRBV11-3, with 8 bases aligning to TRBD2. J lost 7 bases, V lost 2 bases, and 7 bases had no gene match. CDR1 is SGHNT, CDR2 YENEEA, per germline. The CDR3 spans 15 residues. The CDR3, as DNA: TGTGCCAGCAGCTTAACCGGGACTAGTCGGAATGAGCAGTTCTTC. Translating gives CASSLTGTSRNEQFF.

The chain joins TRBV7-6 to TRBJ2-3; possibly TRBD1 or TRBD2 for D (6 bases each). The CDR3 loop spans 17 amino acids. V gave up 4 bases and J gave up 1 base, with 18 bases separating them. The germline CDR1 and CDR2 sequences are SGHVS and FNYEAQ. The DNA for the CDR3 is TGTGCCAGCAGCTCCCTAGTCAGGGGAGGTGGCACAGATACGCAGTATTTT. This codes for CASSSLVRGGGTDTQYF.

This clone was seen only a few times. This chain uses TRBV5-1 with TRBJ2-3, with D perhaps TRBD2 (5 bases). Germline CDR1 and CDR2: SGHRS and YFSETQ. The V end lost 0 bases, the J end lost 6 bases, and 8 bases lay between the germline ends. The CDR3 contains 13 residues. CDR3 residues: CASSLGGADTQYF. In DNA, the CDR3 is TGCGCCAGCAGCTTGGGGGGAGCCGATACGCAGTATTTT.

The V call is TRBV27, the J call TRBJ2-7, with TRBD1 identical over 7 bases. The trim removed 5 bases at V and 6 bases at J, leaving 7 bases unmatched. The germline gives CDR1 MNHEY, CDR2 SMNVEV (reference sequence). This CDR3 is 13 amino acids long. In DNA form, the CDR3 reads TGTGCCAGCAGTCCACAGGGGTCGGGCGAGCAGTACTTC. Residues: CASSPQGSGEQYF.

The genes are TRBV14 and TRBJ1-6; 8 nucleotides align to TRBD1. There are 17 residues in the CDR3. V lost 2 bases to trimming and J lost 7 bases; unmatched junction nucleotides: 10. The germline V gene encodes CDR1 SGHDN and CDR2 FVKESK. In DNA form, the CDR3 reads TGTGCCAGCAGCCAACTTGGAAACAGGGGGGACAATTCACCCCTCCACTTT. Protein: CASSQLGNRGDNSPLHF.

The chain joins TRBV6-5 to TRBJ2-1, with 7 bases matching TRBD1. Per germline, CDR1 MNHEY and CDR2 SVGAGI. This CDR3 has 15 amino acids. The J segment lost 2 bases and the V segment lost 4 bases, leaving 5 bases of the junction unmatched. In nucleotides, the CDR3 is TGTGCCAGCAGTTTCGACAGGGCCCCCTACAATGAGCAGTTCTTC. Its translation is CASSFDRAPYNEQFF.

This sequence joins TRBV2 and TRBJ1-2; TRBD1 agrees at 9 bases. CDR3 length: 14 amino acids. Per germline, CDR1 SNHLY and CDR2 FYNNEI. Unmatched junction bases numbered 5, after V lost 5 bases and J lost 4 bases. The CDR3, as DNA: TGTGCCAGCAGTTCGGACAGGGGTGTCTATGGCTACACCTTC. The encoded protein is CASSSDRGVYGYTF.

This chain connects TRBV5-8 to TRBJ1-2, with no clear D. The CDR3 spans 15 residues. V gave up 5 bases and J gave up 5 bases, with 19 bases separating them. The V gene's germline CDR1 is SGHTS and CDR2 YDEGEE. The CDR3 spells CASRTIRARRYGYTF. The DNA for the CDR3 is TGTGCCAGCAGGACCATACGCGCCCGGCGGTATGGCTACACCTTC.

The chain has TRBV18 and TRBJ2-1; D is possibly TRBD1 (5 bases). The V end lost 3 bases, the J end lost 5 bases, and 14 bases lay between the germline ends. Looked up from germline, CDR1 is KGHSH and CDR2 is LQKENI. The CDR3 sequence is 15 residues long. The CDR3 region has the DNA TGTGCCAGCTCACCCTCAAGGGGATTTGACAATGAGCAGTTCTTC. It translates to CASSPSRGFDNEQFF. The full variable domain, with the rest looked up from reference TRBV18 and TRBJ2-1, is NAGVMQNPRHLVRRRGQEARLRCSPMKGHSHVYWYRQLPEEGLKFMVYLQKENIIDESGMPKERFSAEFPKEGPSILRIQQVVRGDSAAYFCASSPSRGFDNEQFFGPGTRLTVL.

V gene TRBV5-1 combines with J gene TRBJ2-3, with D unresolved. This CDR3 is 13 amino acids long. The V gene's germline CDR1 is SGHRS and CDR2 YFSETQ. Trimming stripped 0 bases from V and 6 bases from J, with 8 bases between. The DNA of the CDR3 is TGCGCCAGCAGCTTGGAGGTACTGGATACGCAGTATTTT. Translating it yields CASSLEVLDTQYF.

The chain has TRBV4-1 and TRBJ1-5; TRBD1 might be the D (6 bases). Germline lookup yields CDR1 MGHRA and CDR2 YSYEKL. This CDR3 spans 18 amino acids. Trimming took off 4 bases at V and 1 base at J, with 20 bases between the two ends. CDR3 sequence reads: CASSPGGAGHGSNQPQHF. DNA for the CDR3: TGCGCCAGCAGCCCCGGGGGGGCGGGGCATGGAAGCAATCAGCCCCAGCATTTT.

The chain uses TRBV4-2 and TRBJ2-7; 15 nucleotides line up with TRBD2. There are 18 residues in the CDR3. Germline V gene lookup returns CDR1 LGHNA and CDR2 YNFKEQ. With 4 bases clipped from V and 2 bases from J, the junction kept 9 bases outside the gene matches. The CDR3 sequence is CASSPKGLAGGLTYEQYF. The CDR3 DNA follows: TGTGCCAGCAGCCCCAAGGGACTAGCGGGAGGTCTAACCTACGAGCAGTACTTC.